This TCR beta chain stems from a study of blood T cell repertoires in COVID-19. Overall study: COVID-19 samples collected from the United States, Italy and Spain covered acute and convalescent phases. T cells, B-cell-depleted T cells, or PBMCs supplied cDNA or gDNA.

Germline lookup yields CDR1 SGHNT and CDR2 YENEEA. This CDR3 has 16 residues. After removal of 4 bases from V and 0 bases from J, the junction contained 1 base not matched to a gene. This clone has a single count. As originally analysed: Amplification of reference gene primers provided the estimated nucleated cell counts. Profiled with immunoSEQ multiplex PCR; TCRdb holds only in-frame clones, not every one. The V and J calls and clone size were taken over from that table, and D and trimming were inferred from the DNA. The sample lists about 81,000 clones, roughly 86% occurring once. The chain combines TRBV11-3 with TRBJ2-2, with TRBD2 matching over 11 bases. The sequence was collected from a human donor in a cohort sampled during active COVID-19. The specimen was peripheral blood. DNA for the CDR3: TGTGCCAGCAGCTCACTAGCGGGGGCGAACACCGGGGAGCTGTTTTTT. Protein sequence: CASSSLAGANTGELFF.